These 11 T cell receptor beta chains originate from one sample sequenced in a study of early stage breast cancer tumors. The method was immunoSEQ multiplex PCR; TCRdb's version includes in-frame clones alone and lacks a portion of them. The sample records nearly 25,000 clones, 65% to 75% being singletons. Sequencing used breast tumor tissue. Receptors originate from a person in their 60s with breast cancer.

This clone ranks as medium-sized. The CDR3 loop reads CASSDTSGSWTDTQYF. CDR3 nucleotide sequence: TGCGCCAGCAGTGATACTAGCGGGAGCTGGACAGATACGCAGTATTTT. The chain uses TRBV10-1 and TRBJ2-3, with 11 bases matching TRBD2. The trim removed 3 bases at V and 3 bases at J, leaving 5 bases unmatched. CDR1 WNHNN and CDR2 SYGVQD come from the germline V gene (reference sequence). The CDR3 extends over 16 amino acids.

The chain has TRBV30 and TRBJ2-7; TRBD2 matches at 8 bases. CDR3 length: 14 amino acids. Germline V lookup: CDR1 GTSNPN, CDR2 SVGIG (reference sequence). Trimming at V came to 4 bases and at J to 3 bases, leaving 8 bases not matched to a gene. The CDR3 DNA reads TGTGCCTGGAAGGCTAGCGGGCGGAACTACGAGCAGTACTTC. Protein product: CAWKASGRNYEQYF. Full variable domain (remainder filled in from reference TRBV30 and TRBJ2-7): SQTIHQWPATLVQPVGSPLSLECTVEGTSNPNLYWYRQAAGRGLQLLFYSVGIGQISSEVPQNLSASRPQDRQFILSSKKLLLSDSGFYLCAWKASGRNYEQYFGPGTRLTVT.

This clone was counted only a few times. The chain uses TRBV9 and TRBJ1-3, with 9 positions matching TRBD1. This CDR3 spans 15 amino acids. Germline-derived CDR1 and CDR2 are SGDLS and YYNGEE. V shed 3 bases, J shed 4 bases, and the junction held 5 bases outside the gene matches. CDR3 sequence reads: CASSATGGRGNTIYF. CDR3 coding DNA: TGTGCCAGCAGCGCTACAGGGGGCAGGGGAAACACCATATATTTT.

J is TRBJ1-1 and V is TRBV7-9; no clear D. V dropped 5 bases and J dropped 11 bases, with 18 bases sitting between them. Germline V gene data show CDR1 as SEHNR and CDR2 as FQNEAQ (reference sequence). This CDR3 is built from 13 residues. DNA of the CDR3: TGTGCCAGCAGCCCCGACGGCCCCTTGGAGGCTTTCTTT. As protein: CASSPDGPLEAFF.

This chain uses TRBV15 with TRBJ1-4; D gene ambiguous. V lost 5 bases, J lost 4 bases, and 11 bases lay in between. This CDR3 is 14 amino acids long. CDR1 is LNHNV and CDR2 is YYDKDF in the germline V gene (reference sequence). The CDR3 loop is CATSADGLNEKLFF. In nucleotides, the CDR3 is TGTGCCACCAGCGCGGACGGACTTAATGAAAAACTGTTTTTT.

The rearrangement uses TRBV7-9 and TRBJ2-5; a weak D match, TRBD1 (6 bases). The CDR3 contains 14 residues. The germline V gene encodes CDR1 SEHNR and CDR2 FQNEAQ (reference sequence). V was trimmed by 4 bases and J by 5 bases, leaving 14 bases between them. The CDR3 nucleotides read TGTGCCAGCAGCTCCCCAAACAGGGAGGAGACCCAGTACTTC. Encoded protein: CASSSPNREETQYF.

This clone was found once. The chain carries TRBV7-2 and TRBJ2-1; D unresolved. Per germline, CDR1 SGHTA and CDR2 FQGNSA. The CDR3 covers 12 residues. Deletions cut 1 base from V and 7 bases from J, with 5 bases between. CDR3 DNA sequence: TGTGCCAGCAGCTTAGACGGGAATGAGCAGTTCTTC. Translated: CASSLDGNEQFF.

This clone was observed at least ten times. The CDR3 DNA reads TGTGCCAGTAGTGCACCGGGACAGGTGGATGAAAAACTGTTTTTT. Residues: CASSAPGQVDEKLFF. This sequence joins TRBV19 and TRBJ1-4; TRBD1 aligns across 8 bases. The CDR3 runs to 15 residues. Germline-derived CDR1 and CDR2 are LNHDA and SQIVND (reference sequence). Trimming took 5 bases from V and 6 from J; bases not matched to a gene: 8.

In its sample, this clone was seen a few times. The CDR3 sequence: CASSERGRAYEQYF. The CDR3, as DNA: TGTGCCAGCAGTGAAAGGGGCAGGGCCTACGAGCAGTACTTC. V gene TRBV2 combines with J gene TRBJ2-7; the D gene is possibly TRBD1 (5 bases). Per the germline V gene, CDR1 is SNHLY and CDR2 is FYNNEI. CDR3 length: 14 residues. Trimming pared 2 bases from V and 2 bases from J, leaving 10 bases between.

This chain's CDR3 is CASGRQGAVTEAFF. The CDR3 nucleotides are TGTGCCAGCGGGCGGCAGGGGGCTGTCACTGAAGCTTTCTTT. This chain joins TRBV6-5 and TRBJ1-1; 8 positions match TRBD1. Trimming at V came to 8 bases and at J to 4 bases, leaving 9 bases not matched to a gene. The CDR3 runs 14 residues. The V gene's germline CDR1 is MNHEY and CDR2 SVGAGI.

This clone has just a few counts. The gene calls are TRBV6-4 and TRBJ2-3, with a possible D match to TRBD2 (5 bases). CDR1 and CDR2 from the germline V gene are MRHNA and SNTAGT. V shed 6 bases and J shed 0 bases, with 13 bases lying between them. This CDR3 comprises 15 residues. Written as DNA, the CDR3 is TGTGCCAGCAGCCCCGGACTCGGTAGCACAGATACGCAGTATTTT. Its protein product is CASSPGLGSTDTQYF.